This T cell receptor beta chain emerged from a study of blood T cell repertoires in COVID-19. For the study at large: COVID-19 samples collected from the United States, Italy and Spain covered acute and convalescent phases. Sample material is recorded as cDNA or gDNA derived from T cells, B-cell-depleted T cells, or PBMCs.

As processed by the authors: Researchers report that nucleated cell counts were estimated from reference gene primer amplification. The protocol was immunoSEQ multiplex PCR, while the TCRdb copy is restricted to in-frame clones and leaves out a portion. V and J calls and clone size are those listed in that table; D and trimming were worked out from the DNA. Found here are some 100,000 clones, 70% to 90% of them singletons; the top ten hold about 5%. Trimming removed 4 bases at V and 3 bases at J, with 22 bases between. Germline V lookup: CDR1 SGHNT, CDR2 YYREEE (reference sequence). The CDR3 spans 17 residues.

The specimen sequenced was peripheral blood. The rearrangement joins TRBV5-4 to TRBJ1-2; perhaps TRBD1 as D (6 bases). This TCR was recovered from an elderly woman with active COVID-19. The CDR3 sequence is CASSLPQGRGTDYGYTF. For the CDR3, the DNA is TGTGCCAGCAGCCTCCCCCAGGGCAGGGGAACCGACTATGGCTACACCTTC. The full variable domain, in which reference TRBV5-4 and TRBJ1-2 provide the parts outside the CDR3, is ETGVTQSPTHLIKTRGQQVTLRCSSQSGHNTVSWYQQALGQGPQFIFQYYREEENGRGNFPPRFSGLQFPNYSSELNVNALELDDSALYLCASSLPQGRGTDYGYTFGSGTRLTVV.